The rows below give T cell receptor beta chains drawn from one sample of a study of OX40 agonist ivuxolimab in advanced cancers. Sequenced by immunoSEQ multiplex PCR; TCRdb stores in-frame clones only, minus some. This sample yields 15,000 to 20,000 clones, of which roughly 84% are seen a single time; over 3.5% belongs to the top ten. The sequencing here drew on CD4+ or CD8+ T cells sorted from blood, taken in a trial of the OX40 agonist ivuxolimab. The source is an adult with an advanced solid tumor such as melanoma, head and neck, liver or kidney cancer. The CDR3 runs from the conserved cysteine through the conserved F or W. D genes are given only for firm matches. Size is omitted from some rows. Given values are once, few, many or a class for expanded clones.

V	J	D	size	DNA	CDR3
TRBV5-4	TRBJ2-7	.	.	TGTGCCAGCAGCTCACAGGGCGGGAGCTACGAGCAGTACTTC	CASSSQGGSYEQYF
TRBV5-1	TRBJ2-3	TRBD1	few	TGCGCCAGCAGCAGGCCGGACAGGGGCCTGGGAGATACGCAGTATTTT	CASSRPDRGLGDTQYF
TRBV9	TRBJ1-3	TRBD1	.	TGTGCCAGCAGCGTGGGGACAGGAGCCTCTGGAAACACCATATATTTT	CASSVGTGASGNTIYF
TRBV27	TRBJ1-5	.	.	TGTGCCAGCAGAAGCACCAAGACAGGCACCCAGCCCCAGCATTTT	CASRSTKTGTQPQHF
TRBV7-3	TRBJ2-3	TRBD2	.	TGTGCCAGTTGCGGGGAGGGTCCCCACACAGATACGCAGTATTTT	CASCGEGPHTDTQYF
TRBV6-1	TRBJ1-6	.	.	TGTGCCAGCAGTGAAGTCGGCGGTAGCTCCTATAATTCACCCCTCCACTTT	CASSEVGGSSYNSPLHF
TRBV5-4	TRBJ2-5	.	.	TGTGCCAGCAGCTTGGTTGGGGCTGAGACCCAGTACTTC	CASSLVGAETQYF
TRBV7-2	TRBJ2-1	.	.	TGTGCCAGCAGCGGACGTCAACAGGGTAACAATGAGCAGTTCTTC	CASSGRQQGNNEQFF
TRBV28	TRBJ2-1	.	.	TGTGCCAGCAGTTTACGGGTCAGTGAGCAGTTCTTC	CASSLRVSEQFF
TRBV19	TRBJ2-6	TRBD2	.	TGTGCCAGTAGAGGCGGGGGCTCTGGGGCCAACGTCCTGACTTTC	CASRGGGSGANVLTF
TRBV19	TRBJ2-6	TRBD1	.	TGTGCCAGTAGTAGAACAGGGGTTGGGGCCAACGTCCTGACTTTC	CASSRTGVGANVLTF
TRBV28	TRBJ2-7	.	.	TGTGCCAGCAGTTTAGGTCCCGGCCAGTCGAGCTCCTACGAGCAGTACTTC	CASSLGPGQSSSYEQYF
TRBV11-2	TRBJ2-7	.	.	TGTGCCAGCAGCGGGCGGGGCGAGCAGTACTTC	CASSGRGEQYF
TRBV27	TRBJ2-7	.	.	TGTGCCAGTGGGCACAGGGACGGGTACGAGCAGTACTTC	CASGHRDGYEQYF
TRBV5-8	TRBJ2-3	TRBD2	.	TGTGCCAGCAGCCAGGGACTAGCGGGACGCACAGATACGCAGTATTTT	CASSQGLAGRTDTQYF
TRBV7-2	TRBJ1-1	TRBD1	.	TGTGCCAGCAGCCGGACAGGGATGGAAGCTTTCTTT	CASSRTGMEAFF
TRBV9	TRBJ2-3	.	.	TGTGCCAGCAGCGTTAGTACTAGCTCCCGACACGCAGATACGCAGTATTTT	CASSVSTSSRHADTQYF
TRBV5-5	TRBJ2-3	.	.	TGTGCCAGCAGCTTGTGGCGGGGTGACACAGATACGCAGTATTTT	CASSLWRGDTDTQYF
TRBV7-2	TRBJ2-6	.	.	TGTGCCAGCAGCTTAAGCTCTGGGGCCAACGTCCTGACTTTC	CASSLSSGANVLTF
TRBV29-1	TRBJ2-3	TRBD2	.	TGCAGCGTGGGGGGACTAGCGGGGAGCACAGATACGCAGTATTTT	CSVGGLAGSTDTQYF
TRBV7-2	TRBJ1-1	.	.	TGTGCCAGCAGCTTAGTGGGAGGGGAAAACACTGAAGCTTTCTTT	CASSLVGGENTEAFF
TRBV5-1	TRBJ2-5	TRBD2	.	TGCGCCAGCAGCTTGGAGGGAGCTAGCGGGAGTGGAGAGACCCAGTACTTC	CASSLEGASGSGETQYF
TRBV7-3	TRBJ2-1	TRBD2	.	TGTGCCAGCAGCCCGTCTAGCGGTAGCTCCTACAATGAGCAGTTCTTC	CASSPSSGSSYNEQFF
TRBV4-1	TRBJ2-5	.	.	TGCGCCAGCAGCCAAGAGATTGGGAGTCAGAGAGAGACCCAGTACTTC	CASSQEIGSQRETQYF
TRBV28	TRBJ2-7	.	once	TGTGCCAGCAGTGGCCACTACGAGCAGTACTTC	CASSGHYEQYF
TRBV6-5	TRBJ2-1	TRBD2	once	TGTGCCAGCAGTTCCTCCTTTACTAGCGATGAGCAGTTCTTC	CASSSSFTSDEQFF
TRBV27	TRBJ1-2	.	few	TGTGCCAGCAGTCCCACCCCGACGGGAAACTATGGCTACACCTTC	CASSPTPTGNYGYTF
TRBV6-5	TRBJ2-3	TRBD2	.	TGTGCCAGCAGTTCCCCCGGGACTAGCGGGAGTGATACGCAGTATTTT	CASSSPGTSGSDTQYF
TRBV18	TRBJ1-2	.	.	TGTGCCAGCTCACCGGCTGGGACCACTAACTATGGCTACACCTTC	CASSPAGTTNYGYTF
TRBV19	TRBJ1-2	.	.	TGTGCCAGTAGTATAGATCTATTTAGGGGCATTTCCAATGGCTACACCTTC	CASSIDLFRGISNGYTF
TRBV7-9	TRBJ1-2	.	few	TGTGCCAGCAGCCCACAGGGAGGCTATGGCTACACCTTC	CASSPQGGYGYTF
TRBV28	TRBJ1-2	.	.	TGTGCCAGCAGTTACGAGGGGCGGTTCTATGGCTACACCTTC	CASSYEGRFYGYTF
TRBV27	TRBJ2-7	.	.	TGTGCCAGCAGAGCCGCGGGCAGGAAAGATCACGAGCAGTACTTC	CASRAAGRKDHEQYF
TRBV27	TRBJ2-2	TRBD2	.	TGTGCCAGCACCAGACTAGCGGGAGTGGGGGAGCTGTTTTTT	CASTRLAGVGELFF
TRBV7-9	TRBJ2-3	.	.	TGTGCCAGCAGCTTAGCAGCGGACACAGATACGCAGTATTTT	CASSLAADTDTQYF
TRBV7-9	TRBJ2-3	TRBD1	once	TGTGCCAGCAGCTCTGTATCCCCGGACAGGGACACAGATACGCAGTATTTT	CASSSVSPDRDTDTQYF
TRBV4-1	TRBJ1-2	.	.	TGCGCCAGCAGCCAAGGACTGACGGCAACCTATGGCTACACCTTC	CASSQGLTATYGYTF
TRBV19	TRBJ2-6	.	.	TGTGCCAGTAGTAGCGGGACGGACTTCTACTCTGGGGCCAACGTCCTGACTTTC	CASSSGTDFYSGANVLTF
TRBV28	TRBJ2-7	TRBD1	.	TGTGCCAGCAGTTCCCCAACAGGGGACGAGCAGTACTTC	CASSSPTGDEQYF
TRBV18	TRBJ1-5	.	once	TGTGCCAGCTCTCCCGCATTGGCTCCAGGGCCCCAGCATTTT	CASSPALAPGPQHF
TRBV15	TRBJ2-7	TRBD2	.	TGTGCCACCAGCAGGGACCTGCTAGCGGGAGGAGGCGAGCAGTACTTC	CATSRDLLAGGGEQYF
TRBV6-4	TRBJ2-3	.	few	TGTGCCAGCAGTGAGATGTCTGGCACAGATACGCAGTATTTT	CASSEMSGTDTQYF
TRBV18	TRBJ1-1	.	few	TGTGCCAGCTCACAACAGCTGAACGGGGAAGCTTTCTTT	CASSQQLNGEAFF
TRBV7-3	TRBJ2-2	.	.	TGTGCCAGCAGCCCTACACCGGGAACCGGGGAGCTGTTTTTT	CASSPTPGTGELFF
TRBV6-6	TRBJ2-1	TRBD2	.	TGTGCCAGCAGTTACGGGAGGGCCAATGAGCAGTTCTTC	CASSYGRANEQFF
TRBV9	TRBJ1-1	.	.	TGTGCCAGCAGCCCACTCCCCGAGGGGACTGAAGCTTTCTTT	CASSPLPEGTEAFF
TRBV18	TRBJ2-2	TRBD2	.	TGTGCCAGCTCACGGAGCGGGAGTATCAACACCGGGGAGCTGTTTTTT	CASSRSGSINTGELFF
TRBV7-9	TRBJ1-3	.	.	TGTGCCAGCAGCTTAGACAACTCTGGAAACACCATATATTTT	CASSLDNSGNTIYF
TRBV11-3	TRBJ2-2	TRBD1	.	TGTGCCAGCAGCCTAGGACAGGGGACGAACACCGGGGAGCTGTTTTTT	CASSLGQGTNTGELFF
TRBV30	TRBJ2-7	.	.	TGTGCCTGGATGCCCGGGTCAAACACCTACGAGCAGTACTTC	CAWMPGSNTYEQYF
TRBV28	TRBJ2-2	.	.	TGTGCCAGCAGTATTCCAACCGGGGAGCTGTTTTTT	CASSIPTGELFF
TRBV2	TRBJ2-1	.	.	TGTGCCAGCAGCCGCGATGCAGGGACCGGGAACAATGAGCAGTTCTTC	CASSRDAGTGNNEQFF
TRBV28	TRBJ2-7	TRBD1	.	TGTGCCAGCAGCCAAGCCGGGACAGAAAGCTACGAGCAGTACTTC	CASSQAGTESYEQYF
TRBV28	TRBJ2-7	.	.	TGTGCCAGCAGCGGCCACCAAAGGGGCTCCTACGAGCAGTACTTC	CASSGHQRGSYEQYF
TRBV5-1	TRBJ2-1	TRBD2	.	TGCGCCAGCAGCTTGGGTAGCGGGATCAATGAGCAGTTCTTC	CASSLGSGINEQFF
TRBV10-3	TRBJ2-2	TRBD2	.	TGTGCCATCAGTGAGTCGAGGGGAGGGACCGGGGAGCTGTTTTTT	CAISESRGGTGELFF
TRBV10-3	TRBJ2-6	TRBD1	.	TGTGCCATCAGTGGAACAGGGGGAGTCTCTGGGGCCAACGTCCTGACTTTC	CAISGTGGVSGANVLTF
TRBV27	TRBJ1-5	.	.	TGTGCCAGCAGTCCGTATATGCCGTGGGATCAGCCCCAGCATTTT	CASSPYMPWDQPQHF
TRBV5-6	TRBJ2-7	TRBD2	.	TGTGCCAGCAGCGCGCCGGGACTAGCGCAATACGAGCAGTACTTC	CASSAPGLAQYEQYF
TRBV4-2	TRBJ1-4	.	.	TGTGCCAGCAGCCAAGAGACAGAGGGGGAAAAACTGTTTTTT	CASSQETEGEKLFF